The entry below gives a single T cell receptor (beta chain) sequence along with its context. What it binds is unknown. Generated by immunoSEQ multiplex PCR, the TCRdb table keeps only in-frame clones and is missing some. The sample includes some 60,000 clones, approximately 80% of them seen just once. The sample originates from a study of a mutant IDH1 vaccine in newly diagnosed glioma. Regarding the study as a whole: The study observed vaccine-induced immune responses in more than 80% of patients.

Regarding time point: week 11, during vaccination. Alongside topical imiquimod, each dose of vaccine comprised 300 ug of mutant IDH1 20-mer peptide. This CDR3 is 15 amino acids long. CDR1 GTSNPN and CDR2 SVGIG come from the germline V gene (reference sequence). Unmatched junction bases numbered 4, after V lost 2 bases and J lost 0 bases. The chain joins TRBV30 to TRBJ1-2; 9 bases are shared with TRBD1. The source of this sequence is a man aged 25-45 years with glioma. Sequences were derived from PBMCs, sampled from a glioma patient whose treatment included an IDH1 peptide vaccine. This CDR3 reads CAWSFGQGPNYGYTF. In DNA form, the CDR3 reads TGTGCCTGGAGTTTCGGACAGGGGCCTAACTATGGCTACACCTTC. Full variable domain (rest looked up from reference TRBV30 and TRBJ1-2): SQTIHQWPATLVQPVGSPLSLECTVEGTSNPNLYWYRQAAGRGLQLLFYSVGIGQISSEVPQNLSASRPQDRQFILSSKKLLLSDSGFYLCAWSFGQGPNYGYTFGSGTRLTVV.